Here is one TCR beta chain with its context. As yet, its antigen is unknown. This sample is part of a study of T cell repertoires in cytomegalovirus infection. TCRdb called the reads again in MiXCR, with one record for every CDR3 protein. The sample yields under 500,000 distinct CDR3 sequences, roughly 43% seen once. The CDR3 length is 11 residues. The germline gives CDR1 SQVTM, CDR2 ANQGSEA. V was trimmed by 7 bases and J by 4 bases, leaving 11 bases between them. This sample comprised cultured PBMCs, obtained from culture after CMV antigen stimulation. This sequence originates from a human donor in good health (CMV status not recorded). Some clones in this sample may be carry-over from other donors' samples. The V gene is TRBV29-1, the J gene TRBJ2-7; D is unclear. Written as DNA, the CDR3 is TGCAGCGCAGACGTCGGATACGAGCAGTACTTC. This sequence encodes CSADVGYEQYF.